Listed below are T cell receptor beta chains from one sample, sequenced in a study of blood T cell repertoires in COVID-19. Measured with immunoSEQ multiplex PCR; TCRdb has only the in-frame clones, and not every one. The table lists about 320,000 clones, about nine tenths of them singletons. Source material: PBMCs or T cells enriched from blood (not recorded which). Receptors originate from a man between 60 and 75 years old who had recovered from COVID-19. The CDR3 runs from the conserved cysteine through the conserved F or W. A D gene is named only where the DNA matches it firmly. Clone size is given for some rows only: seen once, a few or many times, or a class if the clone is expanded.

V	D	size	J	DNA	CDR3
TRBV29-1	TRBD1	NA	TRBJ2-7	TGCAGCTATGGTAGACAGGGACACGAGCAGTACTTC	CSYGRQGHEQYF
TRBV19	TRBD1	NA	TRBJ2-5	TGTGCCAGTAGCCTGGACAGGGGGCAAGAGACCCAGTACTTC	CASSLDRGQETQYF
TRBV28	NA	NA	TRBJ1-6	TGTGCCAGCAGTACCACAGTTCCAAAGCTCCACTTT	CASSTTVPKLHF
TRBV3-1/TRBV3-2	NA	NA	TRBJ2-3	TGTGCCAGCAGCCAAGTGGGGGCTAGGGATACGCAGTATTTT	CASSQVGARDTQYF
TRBV6-6	NA	NA	TRBJ2-7	TGTGCCAGCAGGCAACAGGAGCCGCCCTACGAGCAGTACTTC	CASRQQEPPYEQYF
TRBV19	NA	few	TRBJ2-7	TGTGCCAGTAGTCCCCCGGCGGGGGAGCAGTACTTC	CASSPPAGEQYF
TRBV10-3	NA	NA	TRBJ2-7	TGTGCCATCAGTGAGTCAGCGGCGGGGCGGTACGAGCAGTACTTC	CAISESAAGRYEQYF
TRBV5-1	NA	NA	TRBJ2-5	TGCGCCAGCAGCTTGAACGGGGGACGCGAGACCCAGTACTTC	CASSLNGGRETQYF
TRBV18	NA	NA	TRBJ1-1	TGTGCCAGCTCACGGGACACCCCACCTAACACTGAAGCTTTCTTT	CASSRDTPPNTEAFF
TRBV28	NA	NA	TRBJ1-1	TGTGCCAGCAGTTCCGACAGGCGGGGGCTTATGAACACTGAAGCTTTCTTT	CASSSDRRGLMNTEAFF
TRBV28	NA	NA	TRBJ2-5	TGTGCCAGCAGGAACATGGTTATGGAGACCCAGTACTTC	CASRNMVMETQYF
TRBV5-1	TRBD2	NA	TRBJ2-7	TGCGCCAGCCAACTTACTAGCGGGAGTTTGAACGAGCAGTACTTC	CASQLTSGSLNEQYF
TRBV4-1	TRBD1	NA	TRBJ2-7	TGCGCCAGCAGCCCCCAGGAACAGGGGGCTCACTACGAGCAGTACTTC	CASSPQEQGAHYEQYF
TRBV9	NA	NA	TRBJ2-3	TGTGCCAGCAGCGTAGCGCTAACAGGGAACACAGATACGCAGTATTTT	CASSVALTGNTDTQYF
TRBV28	TRBD1	NA	TRBJ2-5	TGTGCCAGCAGTTTCGGGACAGGGGGCGAGACCCAGTACTTC	CASSFGTGGETQYF
TRBV2	NA	few	TRBJ2-7	TGTGCCAGCAGCTGGGACTTGAGCTCCTACGAGCAGTACTTC	CASSWDLSSYEQYF
TRBV7-6	TRBD2	few	TRBJ2-3	TGTGCCAGCACCGAAACCGGGACTAGCGGGAACACAGATACGCAGTATTTT	CASTETGTSGNTDTQYF
TRBV6-6	NA	few	TRBJ1-5	TGTGCCAGCAGGGGCGACAGGTTTAATCAGCCCCAGCATTTT	CASRGDRFNQPQHF
TRBV24-1	NA	NA	TRBJ2-7	TGTGCCACCAGTGACCGGACAGATACCTACGAGCAGTACTTC	CATSDRTDTYEQYF